The next 14 T cell receptor beta chains were all read from a single sample in a study of beta chain features in type 1 diabetes (dated by TCRdb to about 2018). Broader findings and caveats from the paper: Type 1 diabetes patients showed a moderate but significant shortening of TCRB CDR3 length in all four CD4+ subsets.

Libraries were constructed by the immunoSEQ multiplex PCR assay. The entire isolated RNA was reverse transcribed using the High Capacity cDNA Reverse Transcription Kit, and thus expressed TCRB transcripts were sequenced. As stored in TCRdb, this immuneACCESS dataset retains in-frame rearrangements with V and J assigned. A fraction of the clones does not appear; measured against another copy, unresolved V genes explain less than half of the discrepancy, and the remainder lacks a known reason. Recorded for this sample are about 340,000 clones; approximately 9.7% of them occurred a single time. The leading ten clones occupy 1% of the sample. The antigens of these receptors remain unknown. Sample: central memory CD4+ T cells from blood. These TCRs come from a man aged 25 to 40 with type 1 diabetes.

The sample holds a few counts of this clone. The chain uses TRBV19 and TRBJ2-3; D remains unclear. Germline V gene lookup returns CDR1 LNHDA and CDR2 SQIVND (reference sequence). The V and J ends lost 6 bases and 10 bases respectively, with 17 bases between them. The CDR3 is 13 amino acids. The CDR3 DNA sequence: TGTGCCAGTAGCTCACCACTCGCGGCGGCGCAGTATTTT. Its translation: CASSSPLAAAQYF. Full variable domain (remainder filled in from reference TRBV19 and TRBJ2-3): DGGITQSPKYLFRKEGQNVTLSCEQNLNHDAMYWYRQDPGQGLRLIYYSQIVNDFQKGDIAEGYSVSREKKESFPLTVTSAQKNPTAFYLCASSSPLAAAQYFGPGTRLTVL.

A few counts support this clone. J is TRBJ2-2 and V is TRBV15, with unresolved D. The CDR3 runs to 15 residues. Looked up from germline, CDR1 is LNHNV and CDR2 is YYDKDF (reference sequence). The germline V and J ends were trimmed by 5 bases and 0 bases, with 10 bases remaining between them. The CDR3 spells CATSVQAANTGELFF. The CDR3 DNA is TGTGCCACCAGCGTACAAGCTGCGAACACCGGGGAGCTGTTTTTT. Looking up the rest from reference TRBV15 and TRBJ2-2 gives the full variable domain: DAMVIQNPRYQVTQFGKPVTLSCSQTLNHNVMYWYQQKSSQAPKLLFHYYDKDFNNEADTPDNFQSRRPNTSFCFLDIRSPGLGDTAMYLCATSVQAANTGELFFGEGSRLTVL.

This clone was found many times. The genes are TRBV7-9 and TRBJ1-1; tentative D call: TRBD1 (5 bases). CDR1 and CDR2 (germline): SEHNR, FQNEAQ (reference sequence). The CDR3 loop spans 14 amino acids. Trimming took 4 bases from V and 8 from J, leaving 17 bases between them. The CDR3 DNA reads as TGTGCCAGCAGCTCAGGGACCGCGAACTTAGAAGCTTTCTTT. This sequence encodes CASSSGTANLEAFF.

This clone occurred many times. This chain uses TRBV9 with TRBJ2-7; possibly TRBD1 for D (5 bases). V gave up 4 bases and J gave up 6 bases, with 8 bases separating them. Germline V gives CDR1 SGDLS, CDR2 YYNGEE. The CDR3 spans 11 residues. The CDR3 sequence: CASSQGGEQYF. DNA of the CDR3: TGTGCCAGCAGCCAGGGTGGCGAGCAGTACTTC. Full variable domain (rest looked up from reference TRBV9 and TRBJ2-7): DSGVTQTPKHLITATGQRVTLRCSPRSGDLSVYWYQQSLDQGLQFLIQYYNGEERAKGNILERFSAQQFPDLHSELNLSSLELGDSALYFCASSQGGEQYFGPGTRLTVT.

The chain employs TRBV6-5 and TRBJ2-3; D gene uncertain. Trimming pared 7 bases from V and 2 bases from J, leaving 16 bases between. Germline V gives CDR1 MNHEY, CDR2 SVGAGI. The CDR3 sequence is 15 residues long. The CDR3 spells CASIPNPSATDTQYF. CDR3 coding DNA: TGTGCCAGCATTCCAAACCCATCGGCCACAGATACGCAGTATTTT.

This clone was seen only a few times. Other DNA sequences of this sample code for an identical CDR3. V gene TRBV20-1 combines with J gene TRBJ2-5; no definite D call. Germline V gene sequence: CDR1 DFQATT, CDR2 SNEGSKA (reference sequence). The length of the CDR3 is 11 residues. Trimming pared 5 bases from V and 4 bases from J, leaving 8 bases between. The CDR3 spells CSASLSETQYF. CDR3 bases: TGCAGTGCTTCCCTGTCAGAGACCCAGTACTTC.

The chain employs TRBV7-2 and TRBJ2-7, with D possibly TRBD1 on 7 matching bases. Germline CDR1 reads SGHTA; CDR2 reads FQGNSA. V was pared by 2 bases and J by 2 bases, with 13 bases between. The CDR3 covers 15 residues. The CDR3 DNA reads as TGTGCCAGCAGCTTACAGGGGGGTAGCACCTACGAGCAGTACTTC. It encodes CASSLQGGSTYEQYF.

This clone has a handful of counts. This chain connects TRBV4-2 to TRBJ2-3; TRBD1 might be the D (5 bases). Germline lookup yields CDR1 LGHNA and CDR2 YNFKEQ. With 5 bases removed from V and 1 base from J, the gap between germline ends came to 10 bases. The CDR3 covers 14 residues. The CDR3 protein is CASSLQGRTDTQYF. The CDR3 bases are TGTGCCAGCAGCTTGCAGGGCCGCACAGATACGCAGTATTTT.

This clone has only a few counts. This chain connects TRBV5-1 to TRBJ2-1; the D gene is possibly TRBD2 (6 bases). This CDR3 is built from 14 residues. Deletions cut 4 bases from V and 6 bases from J, with 14 bases between. Germline CDR1 is SGHRS and CDR2 is YFSETQ. The CDR3 sequence: CASSPGNGGNEQFF. The DNA of the CDR3 is TGCGCCAGCAGCCCGGGAAACGGGGGCAATGAGCAGTTCTTC.

This rearrangement joins TRBV7-8 to TRBJ1-5, with TRBD1 matching 8 bases. In germline, CDR1 is SGHVS, CDR2 FQNEAQ. This CDR3 has 15 residues. Unmatched junction bases numbered 7, after V lost 5 bases and J lost 4 bases. The CDR3 protein is CASSGDRGWNQPQHF. The CDR3 bases are TGTGCCAGCAGCGGAGACAGGGGATGGAATCAGCCCCAGCATTTT. Drawing the rest from reference TRBV7-8 and TRBJ1-5, the complete variable domain is GAGVSQSPRYKVAKRGQDVALRCDPISGHVSLFWYQQALGQGPEFLTYFQNEAQLDKSGLPSDRFFAERPEGSVSTLKIQRTQQEDSAVYLCASSGDRGWNQPQHFGDGTRLSIL.

This clone was recorded many times. The chain joins TRBV5-6 to TRBJ1-1; D might be TRBD1 (6 bases). Per the germline V gene, CDR1 is SGHDT and CDR2 is YYEEEE. Trimming left V 1 base short and J 4 bases short, with 14 bases between. The CDR3 loop spans 15 amino acids. CDR3 loop: CASSLSPTGSTEAFF. As DNA, the CDR3 is TGTGCCAGCAGCTTGTCCCCTACAGGGTCCACTGAAGCTTTCTTT. The variable domain in full, with the rest retrieved from reference TRBV5-6 and TRBJ1-1, is DAGVTQSPTHLIKTRGQQVTLRCSPKSGHDTVSWYQQALGQGPQFIFQYYEEEERQRGNFPDRFSGHQFPNYSSELNVNALLLGDSALYLCASSLSPTGSTEAFFGQGTRLTVV.

The sample holds a few counts of this clone. The chain combines TRBV2 with TRBJ1-1, with TRBD1 as a possible D gene (6 bases). Trimming cost V 11 bases and J 4 bases, with 11 bases left between them. The CDR3 runs 11 residues. The germline gives CDR1 SNHLY, CDR2 FYNNEI. The CDR3 region is CAARGSTEAFF. In DNA form, the CDR3 reads TGTGCCGCCAGGGGTAGCACTGAAGCTTTCTTT.

The J gene is TRBJ1-1, the V gene TRBV2, with 7 positions matching TRBD1. This CDR3 is 14 amino acids long. Germline V gene sequence: CDR1 SNHLY, CDR2 FYNNEI. V gave up 6 bases and J gave up 3 bases; unmatched junction bases: 7. The CDR3: CASSDRELHTEAFF. In DNA form, the CDR3 reads TGTGCCAGCAGCGACAGGGAACTCCACACTGAAGCTTTCTTT.

Only a few counts were recorded for this clone. J is TRBJ1-2 and V is TRBV6-4, with D unclear. Trimming stripped 8 bases from V and 3 bases from J, with 10 bases between. CDR1 and CDR2 (germline): MRHNA, SNTAGT. The CDR3 is 12 amino acids. The CDR3 coding sequence is TGTGCCAGCCCCTACGCTGACTATGGCTACACCTTC. As protein: CASPYADYGYTF.